This T cell receptor (beta chain) was observed in a study of CD8 T cells in Susac syndrome. V was shortened by 3 bases and J by 4 bases, with 12 bases between the two germline ends. The CDR3 totals 15 residues. CDR1 LGHDT and CDR2 YNNKEL come from the germline V gene (reference sequence). Reverse transcription of roughly 0.5 to 1 ug RNA was carried out with random hexamers. MiXCR, run by TCRdb on the immunoSEQ multiplex PCR reads, gives a single entry per CDR3 protein. The top ten hold about 0.12% of the sample, which has a few hundred thousand distinct CDR3 sequences, roughly 85% seen once. Material: CD8+ T cells from PBMCs. The chain is built from TRBV3-1 and TRBJ1-4; D unclear. This sequence originates from a human donor with multiple sclerosis. The CDR3 is CASSHRTGLNEKLFF. CDR3 DNA: TGTGCCAGCAGCCACCGGACTGGTCTTAATGAAAAACTGTTTTTT.